This T cell receptor beta chain originates from a study of blood T cell repertoires in COVID-19. On the study more broadly: T cells, B-cell-depleted T cells, or PBMCs provided the cDNA or gDNA that served as material.

The protocol was immunoSEQ multiplex PCR, while the TCRdb copy is restricted to in-frame clones and leaves out a portion. The profile shows 140,000 or so clones, roughly 80% of them singletons. V gave up 0 bases and J gave up 2 bases, with 20 bases separating them. The CDR3 is 19 residues long. Per the germline V gene, CDR1 is LNHDA and CDR2 is SQIVND (reference sequence). This TCR was recovered from a man aged 50 or older with active or convalescent COVID-19. The sequencing input was peripheral blood. The rearrangement joins TRBV19 to TRBJ2-1; perhaps TRBD1 as D (6 bases). The CDR3: CASSIDVDPDSQPYNEQFF. The CDR3 DNA reads as TGTGCCAGTAGTATAGATGTGGACCCGGACAGCCAACCCTACAATGAGCAGTTCTTC.